The entry below gives a single TCR beta chain sequence along with its context. Germline CDR1 is SGDLS and CDR2 is YYNGEE. With 4 bases clipped from V and 2 bases from J, the junction kept 10 bases outside the gene matches. The length of the CDR3 is 17 residues. The data derive from a study of blood T cell repertoires in COVID-19. This table comes from immunoSEQ multiplex PCR, and its TCRdb copy is limited to in-frame clones, with some not included. The data hold roughly 150,000 clones, with approximately 85% observed a single time. This TCR was recovered from a woman aged 60-75 years with COVID-19, enrolled during active disease. The chain employs TRBV9 and TRBJ2-5; TRBD2 matches at 11 bases. The sample taken for sequencing was peripheral blood. CDR3 DNA: TGTGCCAGCAGCCCTCGACTAGCGGGGACTGTTCAAGAGACCCAGTACTTC. It specifies CASSPRLAGTVQETQYF.